This passage covers 20 T cell receptor beta chains from one sample sequenced in a study of Graves' ophthalmopathy and Graves' hyperthyroidism. RNA transcripts were the source from which TCR beta CDR3 regions were amplified. A first-round RT-PCR used HTBI primers, followed by a second-round multiplex PCR. MiXCR, applied by TCRdb to the multiplex PCR reads, yields one record per CDR3 protein. The repertoire holds about 740,000 distinct CDR3 sequences, roughly 40% seen once, with about 40% in the top ten. Sequenced: peripheral blood. Receptors originate from an adult man with Graves' ophthalmopathy.

The chain joins TRBV29-1 to TRBJ2-7, with TRBD2 matching over 7 bases. Germline CDR1 SQVTM, CDR2 ANQGSEA. The V and J ends lost 4 bases and 9 bases, in that order; junction bases with no gene match: 9. The CDR3 has 12 amino acids. In DNA, the CDR3 is TGCAGCGTTGTGGGGAGGGGTTTAGGGCAGTACTTC. Its protein product is CSVVGRGLGQYF.

This chain links TRBV20-1 with TRBJ2-7; possible D gene TRBD1, 6 bases. Between the trimmed V and J ends, which lost 6 bases and 0 bases, there was a span of 12 bases. The CDR3 is made up of 13 amino acids. Germline values: CDR1 DFQATT, CDR2 SNEGSKA (reference sequence). The CDR3 coding sequence is TGCAGTGCCCGACAGGCAAGCTCCTACGAGCAGTACTTC. This sequence encodes CSARQASSYEQYF.

There are many counts of this clonotype. The genes are TRBV7-9 and TRBJ1-2; D gene ambiguous. CDR3 length: 12 residues. The V end was cut by 5 bases, the J end by 8 bases, with 12 bases between. In germline, CDR1 is SEHNR, CDR2 FQNEAQ (reference sequence). CDR3 DNA sequence: TGTGCCAGCAGCCTTATTGGAGAGGGCTACACCTTC. This gives the protein CASSLIGEGYTF.

This clonotype was counted between two and nine times. The rearrangement links TRBV25-1 to TRBJ2-2; 9 positions match TRBD2. Germline V CDR1 and CDR2: MGHDK, SYGVNS. The ends lost 2 bases at V and 3 bases at J; junction bases unmatched: 10. The CDR3 contains 18 residues. The CDR3 region has the DNA TGTGCCAGCAGTGAACGTAGCGGGGGCCCCACTTACACCGGGGAGCTGTTTTTT. Amino acid sequence: CASSERSGGPTYTGELFF.

In DNA form, the CDR3 reads TGTACCCGGGACAGGGTCTGGTCGAGTGGCTACACCTTC. It yields the protein CTRDRVWSSGYTF. The chain has TRBV25-1 and TRBJ1-2; 9 positions match TRBD1. The length of the CDR3 is 13 residues. Germline assignment: CDR1 MGHDK and CDR2 SYGVNS.

This clonotype has more than one count but fewer than ten. The gene calls are TRBV7-9 and TRBJ2-2; TRBD1 or TRBD2 may be the D gene (5 bases each). The CDR3 loop spans 14 amino acids. Trimming removed 6 bases from V and 4 bases from J, with 12 bases in between. CDR1 is SEHNR and CDR2 is FQNEAQ in the germline V gene (reference sequence). CDR3 protein: CASSPGTFTGELFF. The DNA of the CDR3 is TGTGCCAGCAGTCCTGGGACGTTCACCGGGGAGCTGTTTTTT.

There are many counts of this clonotype. Written as DNA, the CDR3 is TGCAGTGCGGAGGTGGGGGCCTACGAGCAGTACTTC. As protein: CSAEVGAYEQYF. The chain uses TRBV20-1 and TRBJ2-7; D might be TRBD1 or TRBD2, each matching 5 bases. Trimming cost V 6 bases and J 2 bases, with 11 bases left between them. This CDR3 spans 12 amino acids. From germline, CDR1 is DFQATT and CDR2 SNEGSKA (reference sequence).

The V and J genes are TRBV7-9 and TRBJ2-7; 8 nucleotides align to TRBD1. The CDR3 extends over 14 amino acids. Per germline, CDR1 SEHNR and CDR2 FQNEAQ (reference sequence). Trimming cost V 6 bases and J 7 bases; bases outside gene matches: 11. The CDR3, as DNA: TGTGCCAGCAGGACACCGACAGGGGCGGGTGAGCAGTACTTC. Protein product: CASRTPTGAGEQYF.

As regards this clonotype: A clone one base away is much larger, so this may be a read error. The V and J genes are TRBV10-3 and TRBJ2-7, with 10 bases identical to TRBD1. The germline V gene encodes CDR1 ENHRY and CDR2 SYGVKD. CDR3 length: 15 amino acids. The CDR3 loop is CASSEGQGLSYEQYF. The CDR3 bases are TGTGCCAGCAGTGAGGGACAGGGGCTTTCCTACGAGCAGTACTTC.

This clonotype was seen a few times. The CDR3 protein is CSASNSQETQYF. The CDR3 DNA is TGCAGTGCTAGCAATAGCCAAGAGACCCAGTACTTC. This chain links TRBV20-1 with TRBJ2-5, with D unclear. The CDR3 spans 12 residues. Trimming removed 3 bases at V and 1 base at J, with 6 bases between. Germline CDR1 DFQATT, CDR2 SNEGSKA (reference sequence).

The chain joins TRBV19 to TRBJ2-2; D unclear. The CDR3 is 14 amino acids. Germline CDR1 is LNHDA and CDR2 is SQIVND (reference sequence). The germline V and J ends were trimmed by 5 bases and 8 bases, with 15 bases remaining between them. DNA of the CDR3: TGTGCCAGTAGTCACCGATCCAAGAGAGGGGAGCTGTTTTTT. It yields the protein CASSHRSKRGELFF.

This clonotype has a single count. A much larger clonotype is one base distant, so this may be a read error. The rearrangement links TRBV20-1 to TRBJ2-5; D is unclear. The germline gives CDR1 DFQATT, CDR2 SNEGSKA (reference sequence). V lost 4 bases and J 6 bases, leaving 9 bases between the germline ends. The CDR3 length is 11 residues. The CDR3 sequence: CSAKDGQTQYF. CDR3 DNA: TGCAGTGCTAAAGATGGGCAGACCCAGTACTTC.

The J gene is TRBJ1-5, the V gene TRBV2, with TRBD1 identical over 7 bases. CDR3 length: 16 amino acids. Germline V gene data show CDR1 as SNHLY and CDR2 as FYNNEI. V shed 0 bases, J shed 1 base, and the junction held 3 bases outside the gene matches. CDR3 sequence: CASSEAKGASNQPQHF. CDR3 in DNA: TGTGCCAGCAGTGAAGCCAAGGGGGCGAGCAATCAGCCCCAGCATTTT.

This clonotype is a singleton in its sample. J is TRBJ2-5 and V is TRBV7-9; D may correspond to TRBD1 or TRBD2 (5 bases each). This CDR3 is built from 15 residues. V gave up 1 base and J gave up 4 bases, with 13 bases separating them. Per germline, CDR1 SEHNR and CDR2 FQNEAQ (reference sequence). This chain's CDR3 is CASSLGPRGTETQYF. CDR3 coding DNA: TGTGCCAGCAGCTTAGGTCCCCGGGGCACAGAGACCCAGTACTTC.

The chain joins TRBV7-9 to TRBJ2-7, with TRBD2 as a possible D gene (6 bases). The V gene's germline CDR1 is SEHNR and CDR2 FQNEAQ (reference sequence). The length of the CDR3 is 14 residues. Trimming cost V 5 bases and J 5 bases, with 16 bases left between them. CDR3 protein: CASSPGLVLDEQYF. The CDR3 DNA follows: TGTGCCAGCAGCCCGGGACTGGTTCTCGACGAGCAGTACTTC.

The genes are TRBV25-1 and TRBJ2-3, with 13 bases that match TRBD2. V lost 5 bases to trimming and J lost 4 bases; unmatched junction nucleotides: 6. Germline V CDR1 and CDR2: MGHDK, SYGVNS. The CDR3 loop spans 16 amino acids. This CDR3 reads CASSSRTSGRADTQYF. CDR3 in DNA: TGTGCCAGCAGTTCCCGTACTAGCGGGAGGGCAGATACGCAGTATTTT. Using reference TRBV25-1 and TRBJ2-3 for the parts outside the CDR3, the full variable domain is EADIYQTPRYLVIGTGKKITLECSQTMGHDKMYWYQQDPGMELHLIHYSYGVNSTEKGDLSSESTVSRIRTEHFPLTLESARPSHTSQYLCASSSRTSGRADTQYFGPGTRLTVL.

This chain uses TRBV9 with TRBJ2-7; TRBD1 agrees at 7 bases. Germline V lookup: CDR1 SGDLS, CDR2 YYNGEE. The CDR3 extends over 15 amino acids. V lost 6 bases, J lost 1 base, and 10 bases stayed unmatched. DNA for the CDR3: TGTGCCAGCATCAAAGGGACAGAACTTTCCTACGAGCAGTACTTC. Amino acids: CASIKGTELSYEQYF.

For this clonotype: One end of the junction is discordant with germline, which a read error may explain. This chain uses TRBV10-3 with TRBJ1-1; unclear D gene. The CDR3 is 11 amino acids. Per germline, CDR1 ENHRY and CDR2 SYGVKD. CDR3 residues: CASIKNSEAFF. CDR3 in DNA: TGTGCCAGCATAAAGAACTCTGAAGCTTTCTTT.

This clonotype was observed a handful of times. The chain uses TRBV14 and TRBJ1-2, with D uncertain. The germline gives CDR1 SGHDN, CDR2 FVKESK. The CDR3 runs 15 residues. The V end was cut by 0 bases, the J end by 4 bases, with 12 bases between. The CDR3 loop is CASSQESGTGYGYTF. In nucleotides, the CDR3 is TGTGCCAGCAGCCAAGAGAGTGGCACCGGCTATGGCTACACCTTC.

The rearrangement links TRBV25-1 to TRBJ1-2; D is perhaps TRBD1 (5 bases). Trimming removed 3 bases at V and 9 bases at J, with 23 bases between. This CDR3 has 16 amino acids. Germline V CDR1 and CDR2: MGHDK, SYGVNS. The CDR3 sequence is CASSEPDGRGFPRYTF. The CDR3 region has the DNA TGTGCCAGCAGTGAGCCTGACGGACGGGGGTTTCCTCGCTACACCTTC.